Described below is a single T cell receptor beta chain sequence and its context. Its antigen remains unknown. These data come from a study of shared clonotypes between healthy human individuals. Study observations and caveats: Rarefaction analysis demonstrated incomplete sorted-subset sequencing notwithstanding large depth.

CD45RO+ cells went into CD8 memory alongside CCR7-negative CD45RA+ TemRA cells. Germline CDR1 MNHEY, CDR2 SMNVEV (reference sequence). CDR3 size: 16 residues. V was clipped by 4 bases and J by 0 bases; unmatched bases: 8. Measured with immunoSEQ multiplex PCR; TCRdb has only the in-frame clones, and not every one. The sample contains approximately 710,000 clones, roughly 87% of which appear only once. The V gene is TRBV27, the J gene TRBJ2-5; 7 bases line up with TRBD1. This TCR was sampled from a man aged 18 to 35 in good health. Some clones in this sample may be carry-over from other donors' samples. The sequenced sample was memory CD8+ T cells from PBMCs. Subset specified: CD45RO+ cells pooled with CCR7-negative TemRA cells. CDR3 amino acids: CASSSNPTGHQETQYF. The DNA of the CDR3 is TGTGCCAGCAGTTCCAATCCGACAGGGCACCAAGAGACCCAGTACTTC.